This TCR beta chain was identified in a study of cytomegalovirus exposure and HLA in healthy donors (dated by TCRdb to 2016 to 2017). Turning to the overall study: An earlier analysis of under 600 of the donors reported 250 to 300 Gb of sequence data and 117 million unique TCR beta sequences from approximately 180 million T cells. Along with the roughly 670-subject first cohort, a separate validation cohort of over a hundred different subjects was used. The number of typed donors differed by locus: roughly 620-640 for A, B, C, DRB1 and DQB1; 500 to 550 for DQA1; some 610 for DPA1; and around 490 for DPB1. In an earlier analysis of around 540 of the donors, high-throughput TCR beta sequencing was used to judge whether each TCR beta V gene segment behaved as functional or pseudogenic. To predict cytomegalovirus infection status, the study brought together high-throughput TCR immunosequencing, statistical association of individual TCRs with disease status, and machine learning. The study used immunosequencing to profile the T cell repertoires of 600 to 850 subjects and linked those repertoires to cytomegalovirus serostatus. In a later analysis, previously published TCR beta repertoires from more than 500 donors were re-analyzed and high-resolution HLA genotyping was added so that TCR occurrence patterns could be studied. On average, about 200,000 unique TCR beta nucleotide sequences were sequenced per donor among about 400 genotyped donors of the cohort, with roughly 20% of those sequences being non-productive. Donor age, sex, ethnicity and CMV serostatus were compiled together with the repertoire data. An early release covering some 640 HLA-typed donors comprised about 290 gigabases of sequencing data and around 80 million unique TCR sequences. A later genetic analysis took genome-wide SNP genotypes for about 60% of the roughly 670 donors and used that subset as a discovery cohort. The study aimed to test whether cataloging public T cell receptors could reveal signatures of past pathogen exposure. Every repertoire in the discovery cohort had been generated on one and the same sequencing platform. Class I and class II HLA loci were covered by the typing at four-digit resolution. Because of strong linkage in the cohort, roughly five DR-DQ haplotypes were treated as single units for association and clustering. The genetic ancestry cluster associated with self-reported Caucasian donors included around 76% of the roughly 390 genotyped donors. The later analysis used no new phenotypic data to find candidate immune exposures, relying instead on TCR beta sequences and their occurrence across donors. Paper-wide results and their limitations: A later genetic analysis associated a missense DCLRE1C variant with V-gene and J-gene trimming of TCR beta chains, and an independent cohort replicated the association. A cluster of highly shared sequence variants was judged likely to represent a technical artifact of the sequencing pipeline. A later analysis reported that several top co-occurrence clusters appeared linked to parvovirus B19, influenza, CMV and Epstein-Barr virus. In this cohort, only TCR beta chains were sequenced, and detectable features were limited by the absence of alpha or paired-chain data. According to a later analysis, TCR association rates differed among HLA loci, with DRB1 alleles showing the most associated TCRs and HLA-C alleles showing the fewest. The only immune exposure information available for the cohort was CMV serostatus. In both the original and validation cohorts, the classifier was reported to diagnose cytomegalovirus status with high specificity and sensitivity. In vitro tests confirmed that a few of the cytomegalovirus-associated TCR beta chains recognize cytomegalovirus antigens. An earlier analysis of 587 of the donors showed that most TCR beta V segments appeared in productive rearrangements either about 87% or about 30% of the time, which broadly matched IMGT annotations. Some IMGT-functional V segments, including TRBV6-2 and TRBV6-3, could not be distinguished by the 87-base-pair reads and were therefore excluded. Most TCR sequences were observed very rarely across donors, whereas some public TCRs were present in many individuals. A further reported finding was that TCR beta sequences accurately predicted the HLA-A and HLA-B alleles for most subjects in the first cohort. Strong co-occurrence of HLA alleles, especially DR and DQ, made assigning TCR associations to individual alleles difficult. Because some donors lacked HLA typing at each locus, the association tests relied only on the typed subset. Compared with the roughly 700-donor mean, donors in an Asian-associated ancestry cluster had fewer N-insertions in productive TCRs, according to a later genetic analysis. It was suggested by the authors that the approach could potentially be generalized to other disease states and immunological phenotypes. The study listed 150 to 200 TCR beta chains as associated with cytomegalovirus. In a later analysis, HLA-associated TCR beta chains showed more clonal expansion and lower generation probabilities than non-associated chains that were equally common. Sequencing depth was assumed to be roughly uniform across donors in the presence/absence analyses, though that assumption may not hold. In a later analysis, most CMV-associated TCR beta chains were found to appear HLA-restricted, with HLA associations seemingly driven largely by CMV exposure. Linkage disequilibrium might explain the correlated functional status among segregating V segments, but an unknown experimental factor could not be excluded. In a later analysis, around 17,000 TCR beta sequences were associated with specific HLA alleles at a false discovery rate of 0.05. About 17 rarely observed V segments, including chromosome 9 orphons, were excluded from the earlier analysis of approximately 500 of the donors because counts were too low.

The method was the immunoSEQ multiplex PCR assay. A mixture of 60 forward primers for TCR Vbeta segments and 13 reverse primers for TCR Jbeta segments was used in the multiplex PCR. The CDR3 region of rearranged TCR beta genes was amplified from genomic DNA with a multiplex PCR assay. The amplified TCR beta libraries were sequenced on the Illumina HiSeq System as 87-base-pair reads. Concerning the study's data processing: In a later analysis, around 80 million unique TCR beta chains were counted across the 500 to 850 repertoires, and roughly 11 million of these chains were shared by at least two donors. A nearest-neighbor algorithm error-corrected the raw reads and collapsed the reads into unique sequences, merging closely related sequences to remove PCR and sequencing errors. To assign V, D and J gene segments, CDR3 sequences were aligned to IMGT reference sequences. For a sequence to be retained, a match of at least six nucleotides to both a V gene segment and a J gene segment was required. Rearrangements were called productive when the CDR3 lacked stop codons and stayed in frame with V and J; all others were non-productive. CDR3 was defined according to IMGT convention as the region running from the second conserved V-encoded cysteine to the conserved J-encoded phenylalanine. Sequences without an unambiguous match to a single V gene segment were excluded from the earlier analysis of over 500 of the donors. An earlier analysis of under 750 of the donors called V segments functional above 56.7% productive rearrangements and segregating when the between-donor standard deviation exceeded 5%. To diagnose cytomegalovirus status from the catalog of TCR beta chain sequences, a statistical classification framework was built. V and J gene assignment, in a later analysis, came from comparing TCR nucleotide sequences with IMGT/GENE-DB human TR gene sequences. A later analysis assigned CDR3 sequences and most-parsimonious VDJ recombination scenarios with the TCRdist pipeline. In a later analysis, each TCR beta chain was defined by its CDR3 amino acid sequence together with its V-gene family, and reads lacking a unique V-gene family were excluded. A later analysis removed roughly 590 highly shared, low-generation-probability nucleotide sequences to deal with suspected cross-contamination and a sequencing artifact. In a later analysis, a clonal expansion index for each public chain was calculated from normalized within-repertoire ranks of inferred template counts. In a later analysis, generation probabilities were computed using a VDJ recombination model fitted to out-of-frame rearrangements, and the results were checked against IGoR. In a later analysis, hypergeometric tests were used to score TCR-TCR, TCR-HLA and TCR-CMV co-occurrence, with a repertoire-size bias correction applied to TCR pairs. In a later analysis, false discovery rates were estimated by permuting HLA or CMV assignments 20 times. In a later analysis, co-occurring TCRs were grouped using DBSCAN, and TCRdist sequence similarity was added for clustering within HLA-allele-positive subsets. For co-occurrence clustering, repertoires with fewer than 30,000 or more than 120,000 public chains were excluded, along with a handful of repertoires with anomalous nucleotide sharing. Held by TCRdb, this immuneACCESS table contains in-frame sequences only and omits some clones. Under half of the omission traces to an unresolved V gene where checked; the cause of the rest is unknown. V and J calls and clone size come straight from that table; D and trimming were deduced from the DNA. Within this sample are 65,000 to 75,000 clones, with roughly four fifths of them counted one time only. Clones ranked in the top ten supply 11% of the sample.

V loses 2 bases, J loses 1 base, and the germline ends lie 18 bases apart. The CDR3, from cysteine to phenylalanine, totals 17 residues. Solely the CDR3 DNA is kept, with 51 bases framed from the first base. Based on the germline V gene, the CDR1 and CDR2 sequences are SQVTM and ANQGSEA. In total, roughly 670 healthy bone marrow donors made up the cohort. At the time of sampling, every cohort member was nominally healthy, though immune exposures that went unrecorded were likely present. The donor tested CMV seropositive, placing the donor among the approximately 290 seropositive members of the cohort. A peripheral blood sample was provided by each donor, and peripheral blood mononuclear cells were used for TCR beta sequencing. The Qiagen DNeasy Blood Extraction Kit was used to extract genomic DNA from the blood cell samples. Of note for this clone: Its recognized antigen is unknown. No qualities accompany the bases; no much larger clone lies one base away.

What was sequenced was PBMCs. The rearranged segments are TRBV29-1 and TRBJ2-1; a tentative D match to TRBD2 spans 6 bases. The TCR comes from a woman aged 60-75 years in good health and CMV-seropositive. The DNA sequence is given as TGCAGCGTTGAAACCTGGGGGGACCCGACATCCTACAATGAGCAGTTCTTC. It translates as CSVETWGDPTSYNEQFF.